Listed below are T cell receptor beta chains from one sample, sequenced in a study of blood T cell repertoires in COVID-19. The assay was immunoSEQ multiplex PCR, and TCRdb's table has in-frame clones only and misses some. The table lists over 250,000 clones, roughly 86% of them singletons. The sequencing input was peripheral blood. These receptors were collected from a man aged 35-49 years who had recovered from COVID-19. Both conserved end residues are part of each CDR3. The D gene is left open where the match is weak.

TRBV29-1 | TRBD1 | CSVEDPDRGPAYEQYF
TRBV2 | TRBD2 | CASRVAGSSYNEQFF
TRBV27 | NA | CASRVTVNSNQPQHF
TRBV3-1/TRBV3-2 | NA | CASSPRYRKMTDTQYF
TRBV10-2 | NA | CASSETAPSGTRTQPQHF
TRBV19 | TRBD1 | CASSTRQGWEPQHF
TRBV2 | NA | CASSEAGVLNTEAFF
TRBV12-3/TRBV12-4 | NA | CASSGGWGRGYTF
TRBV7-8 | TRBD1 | CASSLARTGGEQYF
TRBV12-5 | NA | CASGWGRGNTGELFF
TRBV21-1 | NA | CASTQTGETGKSTGELFF
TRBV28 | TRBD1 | CASSHRGRPYGYTF
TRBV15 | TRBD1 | CATSLLGDSINEKLFF
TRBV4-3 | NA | CASSPEGHVGADTQYF
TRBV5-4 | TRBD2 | CASSLDSGSSNEQFF
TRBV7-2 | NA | CASSLVQGRTETQYF
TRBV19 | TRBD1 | CATFRDRVSTEAFF
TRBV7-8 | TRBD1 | CASSLGTGARQFF
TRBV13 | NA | CASNNRGGNTIYF